The 25 T cell receptor beta chains given below trace back to one sample, sequenced in a study of T cell changes during pregnancy in multiple sclerosis. Sequenced by immunoSEQ multiplex PCR; TCRdb stores in-frame clones only, minus some. The sample contains about 38,000 clones, more than 85% of which appear only once. Material: CD8+ T cells from peripheral blood mononuclear cells, obtained in the third trimester of pregnancy. The receptor source for this set is a female donor with multiple sclerosis, enrolled in a pregnancy study.

A single count supports this clone. The chain uses TRBV30 and TRBJ2-2, with 7 bases aligning to TRBD2. Germline V CDR1 and CDR2: GTSNPN, SVGIG (reference sequence). Losses at the gene ends were 0 bases for V and 1 base for J; bases not matched to a gene: 5. This CDR3 region has 16 residues. The CDR3 loop reads CAWSVWDYRNTGELFF. In DNA form, the CDR3 reads TGTGCCTGGAGTGTCTGGGACTACAGGAACACCGGGGAGCTGTTTTTT.

The chain couples TRBV30 to TRBJ2-3, with TRBD1 as a possible D gene (6 bases). CDR1 is GTSNPN, CDR2 SVGIG, per germline (reference sequence). CDR3 length: 18 amino acids. Trimming took 5 bases from V and 0 from J, leaving 24 bases between them. CDR3 region: CAWSLSLKGDPSTDTQYF. The CDR3 coding sequence is TGTGCCTGGTCTCTTAGTTTGAAGGGGGATCCTAGCACAGATACGCAGTATTTT.

This chain uses TRBV4-3 with TRBJ2-2; D is perhaps TRBD1 (6 bases). The CDR3 consists of 15 residues. V lost 0 bases and J 7 bases, leaving 12 bases between the germline ends. The germline CDR1 and CDR2 sequences are LGHNA and YSLEER. The CDR3 loop is CASSQDWTDGGELFF. The CDR3 bases are TGCGCCAGCAGCCAAGATTGGACAGACGGCGGGGAGCTGTTTTTT.

This clone was observed a single time. The V and J genes are TRBV11-2 and TRBJ2-3, with unresolved D. Per germline, CDR1 SGHAT and CDR2 FQNNGV. Trimming removed 3 bases from V and 2 bases from J, with 12 bases in between. This CDR3 region has 15 residues. CDR3 nucleotides: TGTGCCAGCAGCTTTACTCGACTGGCCACAGATACGCAGTATTTT. Amino acid sequence: CASSFTRLATDTQYF. Looking up the rest from reference TRBV11-2 and TRBJ2-3 gives the full variable domain: EAGVAQSPRYKIIEKRQSVAFWCNPISGHATLYWYQQILGQGPKLLIQFQNNGVVDDSQLPKDRFSAERLKGVDSTLKIQPAKLEDSAVYLCASSFTRLATDTQYFGPGTRLTVL.

This chain uses TRBV11-2 with TRBJ2-4; no reliable D call. Trimming cost V 4 bases and J 0 bases, with 13 bases left between them. The CDR3 totals 16 residues. Looked up from germline, CDR1 is SGHAT and CDR2 is FQNNGV. The CDR3 region is CASSSDFELAKNIQYF. DNA for the CDR3: TGTGCCAGCAGCTCCGACTTTGAACTAGCCAAAAACATTCAGTACTTC.

The chain joins TRBV19 to TRBJ2-7; 9 positions match TRBD1. The CDR3 sequence is 15 residues long. The germline CDR1 and CDR2 sequences are LNHDA and SQIVND (reference sequence). V was pared by 5 bases and J by 6 bases, with 11 bases of the junction left unmatched. The CDR3 DNA reads TGTGCCAGTAGTCTTCAGGGACAGGGCTTCGTCGAGCAGTACTTC. It encodes CASSLQGQGFVEQYF.

V and J are TRBV5-6 and TRBJ2-5, with 7 nucleotides matching TRBD1. The CDR3 length is 16 residues. Germline lookup yields CDR1 SGHDT and CDR2 YYEEEE. J was trimmed by 2 bases and V by 1 base; bases with no gene match: 8. CDR3 amino acids: CASSLRATGLQETQYF. In DNA, the CDR3 is TGTGCCAGCAGCTTGCGGGCGACAGGGTTACAAGAGACCCAGTACTTC.

This sequence joins TRBV11-2 and TRBJ2-7; 10 bases map to TRBD2. CDR3 length: 15 residues. CDR1 and CDR2 (germline): SGHAT, FQNNGV. The J segment lost 2 bases and the V segment lost 6 bases, leaving 7 bases of the junction unmatched. The CDR3 sequence is CASRSSGRTTYEQYF. The CDR3 DNA sequence: TGTGCCAGCAGAAGTAGCGGGAGGACTACCTACGAGCAGTACTTC.

The V and J genes are TRBV5-4 and TRBJ2-1, with 14 bases aligning to TRBD2. Germline V lookup: CDR1 SGHNT, CDR2 YYREEE (reference sequence). The V and J ends lost 4 bases and 6 bases, in that order; junction bases with no gene match: 3. The CDR3 totals 15 residues. CDR3: CASSGGLAGANEQFF. The CDR3 bases are TGTGCCAGCAGCGGGGGACTAGCGGGAGCCAATGAGCAGTTCTTC.

The chain employs TRBV25-1 and TRBJ2-5; D is uncertain. V was trimmed by 6 bases and J by 1 base, leaving 6 bases between them. Looked up from germline, CDR1 is MGHDK and CDR2 is SYGVNS. The CDR3 is made up of 12 amino acids. CDR3 protein: CASSGAQETQYF. The CDR3 region has the DNA TGTGCCAGCAGCGGAGCCCAAGAGACCCAGTACTTC.

This CDR3 reads CASSKAGSTDTQYF. CDR3 DNA: TGTGCCAGCAGTAAAGCGGGGAGCACAGATACGCAGTATTTT. The rearrangement uses TRBV6-4 and TRBJ2-3, with 7 bases matching TRBD2. Germline V gene lookup returns CDR1 MRHNA and CDR2 SNTAGT. J was trimmed by 0 bases and V by 5 bases; bases with no gene match: 2. The CDR3 is made up of 14 amino acids.

The chain uses TRBV6-4 and TRBJ2-7; a possible D gene is TRBD1 (6 bases). V gave up 3 bases and J gave up 3 bases, with 15 bases separating them. This CDR3 has 15 amino acids. Germline V gene lookup returns CDR1 MRHNA and CDR2 SNTAGT. CDR3 coding DNA: TGTGCCAGCAGTGAGGACAGTACGGGACACTACGAGCAGTACTTC. It is translated as CASSEDSTGHYEQYF.

This clone was seen only once. J is TRBJ1-1 and V is TRBV4-1; the D gene is possibly TRBD1 (6 bases). CDR3 size: 15 residues. Germline V CDR1 and CDR2: MGHRA, YSYEKL. Trimming pared 3 bases from V and 5 bases from J, leaving 16 bases between. The CDR3 DNA reads as TGCGCCAGCAGCCATCCCAGCCTAGGGGGAACTGAAGCTTTCTTT. Protein: CASSHPSLGGTEAFF.

V and J are TRBV28 and TRBJ2-3; 8 nucleotides match TRBD2. V was clipped by 2 bases and J by 3 bases; unmatched bases: 10. The germline V gene has CDR1 MDHEN and CDR2 SYDVKM. The CDR3 extends over 17 amino acids. CDR3 DNA: TGTGCCAGCAGTTTACCCCACGGGGGGGGGTGGACAGATACGCAGTATTTT. Amino acid sequence: CASSLPHGGGWTDTQYF.

The CDR3 protein is CASSPQGLAGETDLYEQYF. CDR3 in DNA: TGTGCCAGCTCACCACAGGGACTAGCGGGAGAGACCGACCTATACGAGCAGTACTTC. The chain links TRBV18 to TRBJ2-7; 14 bases line up with TRBD2. The CDR3 spans 19 residues. Per the germline V gene, CDR1 is KGHSH and CDR2 is LQKENI. V was pared by 1 base and J by 4 bases, with 12 bases of the junction left unmatched.

V gene TRBV5-5 combines with J gene TRBJ2-1; TRBD2 aligns across 8 bases. Germline assignment: CDR1 SGHKS and CDR2 YYEKEE (reference sequence). J was trimmed by 2 bases and V by 3 bases; bases with no gene match: 4. The CDR3 totals 15 residues. The CDR3 sequence is CASSYSGDPYNEQFF. Written as DNA, the CDR3 is TGTGCCAGCAGCTATAGCGGGGACCCCTACAATGAGCAGTTCTTC.

The chain is built from TRBV7-9 and TRBJ2-7; D is perhaps TRBD2 (6 bases). Trimming cost V 5 bases and J 0 bases, with 14 bases left between them. CDR3 length: 15 residues. Germline V gene sequence: CDR1 SEHNR, CDR2 FQNEAQ (reference sequence). CDR3 DNA: TGTGCCAGCAGCCAAGAGGAGGGGAGCTCCTACGAGCAGTACTTC. Its protein is CASSQEEGSSYEQYF. The full variable domain, its missing parts supplied by reference TRBV7-9 and TRBJ2-7, is DTGVSQNPRHKITKRGQNVTFRCDPISEHNRLYWYRQTLGQGPEFLTYFQNEAQLEKSRLLSDRFSAERPKGSFSTLEIQRTEQGDSAMYLCASSQEEGSSYEQYFGPGTRLTVT.

This chain joins TRBV7-6 and TRBJ2-3; 12 bases fit TRBD2. CDR3 length equals 15 residues. Trimming cost V 5 bases and J 5 bases; bases outside gene matches: 5. The germline gives CDR1 SGHVS, CDR2 FNYEAQ. The CDR3 sequence: CASSKRLAGEDTQYF. CDR3 coding DNA: TGTGCCAGCAGCAAGAGACTAGCGGGAGAAGATACGCAGTATTTT.

The chain links TRBV7-6 to TRBJ2-2; 10 nucleotides align to TRBD1. The CDR3 is 17 amino acids. The germline gives CDR1 SGHVS, CDR2 FNYEAQ. V lost 4 bases and J lost 6; bases outside the gene matches: 11. CDR3 sequence: CASSYQRDRGVSGELFF. The CDR3 DNA follows: TGTGCCAGCAGCTATCAAAGGGACAGGGGAGTGTCCGGGGAGCTGTTTTTT.

The count of this clone is one. J is TRBJ2-3 and V is TRBV28; TRBD2 might be the D (6 bases). The CDR3 has 13 amino acids. The germline V and J ends were trimmed by 5 bases and 4 bases, with 10 bases remaining between them. From germline, CDR1 is MDHEN and CDR2 SYDVKM. CDR3 nucleotide sequence: TGTGCCAGCAGTGCCCGGGACTCAGATACGCAGTATTTT. Protein: CASSARDSDTQYF.

The CDR3 DNA sequence: TGTGCCAGCAGAGGCGGGAGTTTCGATGAGCAGTTCTTC. This codes for CASRGGSFDEQFF. The chain recombines TRBV6-5 with TRBJ2-1; 7 nucleotides line up with TRBD2. The V gene end was trimmed by 6 bases and the J gene end by 8 bases; junction bases not matched to a gene: 7. There are 13 residues in the CDR3. From germline, CDR1 is MNHEY and CDR2 SVGAGI.

The CDR3 DNA is TGTGCCTGGAGTGTGGGAGAGATCAATGAGCAGTTCTTC. Translation gives CAWSVGEINEQFF. This chain joins TRBV30 and TRBJ2-1, with a tentative D call TRBD2 (5 bases). Trimming cost V 0 bases and J 6 bases, with 9 bases left between them. CDR1 is GTSNPN and CDR2 is SVGIG in the germline V gene (reference sequence). CDR3 size: 13 residues. Supplemented by reference TRBV30 and TRBJ2-1, the full variable domain reads SQTIHQWPATLVQPVGSPLSLECTVEGTSNPNLYWYRQAAGRGLQLLFYSVGIGQISSEVPQNLSASRPQDRQFILSSKKLLLSDSGFYLCAWSVGEINEQFFGPGTRLTVL.

The chain carries TRBV7-9 and TRBJ1-2; D call uncertain. This CDR3 comprises 13 residues. The V gene lost 1 base and the J gene lost 4 bases, with 7 bases spanning the gap. Per the germline V gene, CDR1 is SEHNR and CDR2 is FQNEAQ (reference sequence). CDR3 bases: TGTGCCAGCAGCTTAGGAGAGGCCTATGGCTACACCTTC. It specifies CASSLGEAYGYTF.

The chain recombines TRBV29-1 with TRBJ2-1, with 13 bases matching TRBD2. The CDR3 runs 16 residues. V trimming: 1 base; J trimming: 5 bases; junction bases outside the gene matches: 5. CDR1 is SQVTM, CDR2 ANQGSEA, per germline. As DNA, the CDR3 is TGCAGCGTTGAAGGAGGACTAGCGGGAGTCAACAATGAGCAGTTCTTC. It codes for CSVEGGLAGVNNEQFF.

The chain has TRBV4-2 and TRBJ1-4; a weak D match, TRBD1 (5 bases). CDR3 length equals 16 residues. Trimming removed 6 bases from V and 3 bases from J, with 17 bases in between. Germline CDR1 and CDR2: LGHNA and YNFKEQ. CDR3 DNA sequence: TGTGCCAGCAGTCCGCGCTCGGGAGGGGCTAATGAAAAACTGTTTTTT. Amino acids: CASSPRSGGANEKLFF.